The next 11 T cell receptor beta chains were all read from a single sample in a study of blood T cell repertoires in COVID-19. This table comes from immunoSEQ multiplex PCR, and its TCRdb copy is limited to in-frame clones, with some not included. The sample has about 130,000 clones, nearly 70% seen once. The material sequenced was peripheral blood. These receptors originate from a woman in her seventies with acute or convalescent COVID-19.

This clone was observed at least ten times. The V gene is TRBV5-1, the J gene TRBJ2-7, with 10 bases that match TRBD2. The length of the CDR3 is 15 residues. Germline assignment: CDR1 SGHRS and CDR2 YFSETQ. The junction had 2 bases not matched to a gene; V was cut back by 0 bases and J by 2 bases. The CDR3 region has the DNA TGCGCCAGCAGCTTGGGACTAGCGGGCCCCTACGAGCAGTACTTC. This sequence encodes CASSLGLAGPYEQYF.

This rearrangement joins TRBV9 to TRBJ2-1, with 12 bases identical to TRBD2. With V trimmed by 4 bases and J by 5 bases, 7 bases remained unmatched. The CDR3 sequence is 16 residues long. Germline V lookup: CDR1 SGDLS, CDR2 YYNGEE. CDR3 sequence reads: CASSPGLAGGDNEQFF. DNA of the CDR3: TGTGCCAGCAGCCCAGGTCTAGCGGGAGGGGACAATGAGCAGTTCTTC. The complete variable domain, with remaining parts taken from reference TRBV9 and TRBJ2-1, reads DSGVTQTPKHLITATGQRVTLRCSPRSGDLSVYWYQQSLDQGLQFLIQYYNGEERAKGNILERFSAQQFPDLHSELNLSSLELGDSALYFCASSPGLAGGDNEQFFGPGTRLTVL.

The J gene is TRBJ2-2, the V gene TRBV5-4; TRBD1 matches at 7 bases. Germline values: CDR1 SGHNT, CDR2 YYREEE (reference sequence). The CDR3 sequence is 16 residues long. Losses at the gene ends were 2 bases for V and 3 bases for J; bases not matched to a gene: 7. Written as DNA, the CDR3 is TGTGCCAGCAGCTTTACATACGGGACAGACACCGGGGAGCTGTTTTTT. Protein product: CASSFTYGTDTGELFF.

The gene calls are TRBV7-3 and TRBJ2-3, with 8 bases identical to TRBD1. Germline assignment: CDR1 SGHTA and CDR2 FQGTGA. This CDR3 spans 13 amino acids. V lost 4 bases and J lost 5; bases outside the gene matches: 2. The CDR3 is CASSSGQGDTQYF. The CDR3, as DNA: TGTGCCAGCAGCTCCGGACAGGGAGATACGCAGTATTTT.

This chain connects TRBV9 to TRBJ1-2, with 9 bases identical to TRBD1. CDR1 and CDR2 (germline): SGDLS, YYNGEE. After removal of 0 bases from V and 5 bases from J, the junction contained 2 bases not matched to a gene. The CDR3 spans 14 residues. This CDR3 reads CASSVAGQGYGYTF. The CDR3 coding sequence is TGTGCCAGCAGCGTAGCGGGACAGGGATATGGCTACACCTTC.

This rearrangement joins TRBV10-3 to TRBJ1-1; D might be TRBD1 (6 bases). The V end lost 2 bases, the J end lost 5 bases, and 6 bases lay between the germline ends. The CDR3 is 12 residues long. From germline, CDR1 is ENHRY and CDR2 SYGVKD. As DNA, the CDR3 is TGTGCCATCAGTGAGGACAGGACTGAAGCTTTCTTT. Its translation is CAISEDRTEAFF.

A few counts support this clone. The chain recombines TRBV6-6 with TRBJ2-7; tentative D call: TRBD2 (5 bases). This CDR3 region has 12 residues. V was clipped by 4 bases and J by 3 bases, with 7 bases between them. CDR1 MNHNY and CDR2 SVGAGI come from the germline V gene (reference sequence). The CDR3 loop reads CASSSLDYEQYF. The CDR3 DNA sequence: TGTGCCAGCAGTTCACTAGACTACGAGCAGTACTTC.

The rearrangement uses TRBV15 and TRBJ1-3; 8 nucleotides agree with TRBD1. This CDR3 comprises 16 residues. Germline CDR1 LNHNV, CDR2 YYDKDF (reference sequence). V was clipped by 5 bases and J by 0 bases; unmatched bases: 6. DNA for the CDR3: TGTGCCACCAGCTCACACGACAGGGGCTCTGGAAACACCATATATTTT. As protein: CATSSHDRGSGNTIYF.

The chain recombines TRBV7-2 with TRBJ2-5, with D uncertain. Trimming left V 4 bases short and J 2 bases short, with 8 bases between. Germline lookup yields CDR1 SGHTA and CDR2 FQGNSA. The CDR3 is 13 residues long. CDR3 in DNA: TGTGCCAGCAGCTCTAAACGACAAGAGACCCAGTACTTC. Translated: CASSSKRQETQYF.

This clone was counted ten times or more. The chain links TRBV28 to TRBJ2-1, with D possibly being TRBD1 (7 bases). The CDR3 length is 16 residues. The germline V gene has CDR1 MDHEN and CDR2 SYDVKM. V dropped 6 bases and J dropped 9 bases, with 24 bases sitting between them. The DNA of the CDR3 is TGTGCCAGCAGATCAACTCGGCAGGGGGGTAGAGGTGAGCAGTTCTTC. It translates to CASRSTRQGGRGEQFF.

This clone turned up a few times. The chain is built from TRBV2 and TRBJ1-1, with no clear D. This CDR3 is built from 13 residues. Trimming cost V 7 bases and J 3 bases, with 12 bases left between them. From germline, CDR1 is SNHLY and CDR2 FYNNEI. The CDR3 reads CASTTKLDTEAFF. The CDR3 bases are TGTGCCAGCACAACTAAACTAGACACTGAAGCTTTCTTT.